This passage covers 25 T cell receptor beta chains from one sample sequenced in a study of T cell responses to AZD1222 COVID-19 vaccine. Clones were sequenced by immunoSEQ multiplex PCR, and TCRdb holds only the in-frame ones, with some missing. In the table there are roughly 110,000 clones, around 91% of which are singletons. Source: peripheral blood, taken on day 0 of AZD1222 vaccination. Receptors originate from an adult in good health.

The V call is TRBV12-5, the J call TRBJ2-2; D is unclear. With 0 bases removed from V and 7 bases from J, the gap between germline ends came to 6 bases. This CDR3 has 13 amino acids. The germline CDR1 and CDR2 sequences are LGHNT and FRNRAP. The CDR3 sequence: CASGLVGRGELFF. CDR3 nucleotides: TGTGCTAGTGGTTTGGTAGGACGCGGGGAGCTGTTTTTT.

This clone was counted between two and nine times. The chain recombines TRBV7-9 with TRBJ2-3, with 10 bases identical to TRBD2. Germline V gives CDR1 SEHNR, CDR2 FQNEAQ (reference sequence). Trimming took 4 bases from V and 5 from J; bases not matched to a gene: 6. The CDR3 length is 15 residues. The CDR3 coding sequence is TGTGCCAGCAGCTCAGCGGGGGGGCAGGTAGATACGCAGTATTTT. This sequence encodes CASSSAGGQVDTQYF.

DNA for the CDR3: TGTGCCAGCAGTACCGAGGGGAGGCCCCAGCATTTT. Translated, it gives CASSTEGRPQHF. J is TRBJ1-5 and V is TRBV6-5, with D possibly matching TRBD1 (5 bases). From germline, CDR1 is MNHEY and CDR2 SVGAGI. CDR3 length equals 12 residues. Between the trimmed V and J ends, which lost 5 bases and 9 bases, there was a span of 11 bases.

The chain couples TRBV10-1 to TRBJ2-5; no reliable D call. The CDR3 extends over 13 amino acids. The V end lost 4 bases, the J end lost 2 bases, and 8 bases lay between the germline ends. Germline V CDR1 and CDR2: WNHNN, SYGVQD (reference sequence). The CDR3 nucleotides are TGCGCCAGCAGTGTGAACAGACAAGAGACCCAGTACTTC. As protein: CASSVNRQETQYF.

This clone was picked up a small number of times. The chain couples TRBV3-1 (or the pseudogene TRBV3-2) to TRBJ2-3; 10 bases agree with TRBD2. CDR3 length: 16 residues. V shed 3 bases, J shed 3 bases, and the junction held 6 bases outside the gene matches. From germline, CDR1 is LGHDT and CDR2 YNNKEL (reference sequence). CDR3 sequence reads: CASSQTSGGATDTQYF. CDR3 nucleotide sequence: TGTGCCAGCAGCCAGACGAGCGGGGGGGCGACAGATACGCAGTATTTT.

V is TRBV2 and J is TRBJ2-7; D tentatively reads TRBD1 or TRBD2 (5 bases each). With 10 bases removed from V and 0 bases from J, the gap between germline ends came to 16 bases. This CDR3 has 14 amino acids. Germline V gives CDR1 SNHLY, CDR2 FYNNEI. CDR3 coding DNA: TGTGCCACCAGCAGGGTGGGGAGCTCCTACGAGCAGTACTTC. Its translation is CATSRVGSSYEQYF.

This rearrangement joins TRBV2 to TRBJ1-6, with 9 bases matching TRBD1. The CDR3 sequence is 15 residues long. CDR1 SNHLY and CDR2 FYNNEI come from the germline V gene. V gave up 6 bases and J gave up 5 bases; unmatched junction bases: 5. The CDR3 bases are TGTGCCAGCAGGGACAGGGGATGGAATAATTCACCCCTCCACTTT. Translating it yields CASRDRGWNNSPLHF.

The CDR3 here is CASSLQGTNEQFF. The CDR3 DNA is TGTGCCAGCAGTTTGCAGGGTACCAATGAGCAGTTCTTC. The rearrangement uses TRBV27 and TRBJ2-1; D is perhaps TRBD1 (5 bases). Germline V CDR1 and CDR2: MNHEY, SMNVEV (reference sequence). The CDR3 spans 13 residues. Trimming stripped 3 bases from V and 6 bases from J, with 9 bases between.

This chain links TRBV6-2 or TRBV6-3 with TRBJ2-3, with D tentatively TRBD1 or TRBD2 (6 bases each). The ends were cut back, 2 bases at V and 2 bases at J, with 11 bases in the middle. CDR3 size: 15 residues. Germline lookup yields CDR1 MNHEY and CDR2 SVGEGT. DNA of the CDR3: TGTGCCAGCAGTTACCGGGGGCTCATCACAGATACGCAGTATTTT. It translates to CASSYRGLITDTQYF.

The rearrangement links TRBV19 to TRBJ1-2, with D tentatively TRBD1 (5 bases). V dropped 5 bases and J dropped 7 bases, with 14 bases sitting between them. Germline CDR1 reads LNHDA; CDR2 reads SQIVND (reference sequence). The CDR3 is 13 amino acids. CDR3 nucleotides: TGTGCCAGTAGTGCCGCAGGGTCCGCTGGCTACACCTTC. It codes for CASSAAGSAGYTF. Full variable domain (rest looked up from reference TRBV19 and TRBJ1-2): DGGITQSPKYLFRKEGQNVTLSCEQNLNHDAMYWYRQDPGQGLRLIYYSQIVNDFQKGDIAEGYSVSREKKESFPLTVTSAQKNPTAFYLCASSAAGSAGYTFGSGTRLTVV.

V and J are TRBV11-2 and TRBJ1-3; D is possibly TRBD1 (6 bases). Trimming took 6 bases from V and 2 from J, leaving 20 bases between them. Germline loops: CDR1 SGHAT, CDR2 FQNNGV. The CDR3 has 17 amino acids. The DNA for the CDR3 is TGTGCCAGCAGGAGGACAGAATTACAGGCCCCTGGAAACACCATATATTTT. Translating gives CASRRTELQAPGNTIYF.

The rearrangement links TRBV19 to TRBJ2-5; D might be TRBD2 (7 bases). Germline V CDR1 and CDR2: LNHDA, SQIVND (reference sequence). V lost 5 bases, J lost 4 bases, and 14 bases lay in between. The CDR3 covers 14 residues. The CDR3 loop is CASSPGGRIETQYF. DNA of the CDR3: TGTGCCAGTAGTCCGGGGGGCCGGATAGAGACCCAGTACTTC.

V is TRBV5-1 and J is TRBJ1-1; TRBD1 agrees at 7 bases. Germline V gives CDR1 SGHRS, CDR2 YFSETQ. This CDR3 contains 15 residues. Losses at the gene ends were 5 bases for V and 1 base for J; bases not matched to a gene: 8. The CDR3 nucleotides are TGCGCCAGCAGTTTATCTGGGACAGAGAACACTGAAGCTTTCTTT. It encodes CASSLSGTENTEAFF.

The chain employs TRBV11-2 and TRBJ1-5; D ambiguous. In germline, CDR1 is SGHAT, CDR2 FQNNGV. This CDR3 region has 14 residues. V lost 4 bases and J lost 1, with 8 bases in between. CDR3 sequence: CASSSLGSNQPQHF. As DNA, the CDR3 is TGTGCCAGCAGCTCCTTGGGGAGCAATCAGCCCCAGCATTTT.

The chain combines TRBV4-2 with TRBJ1-2; D ambiguous. The CDR3 consists of 14 residues. V lost 0 bases to trimming and J lost 3 bases, with 8 bases between them. CDR1 is LGHNA and CDR2 is YNFKEQ in the germline V gene. The CDR3 DNA reads as TGTGCCAGCAGCCAAGATCTTACGGACTATGGCTACACCTTC. Amino acids: CASSQDLTDYGYTF.

The chain carries TRBV6-5 and TRBJ2-1; possibly TRBD1 for D (5 bases). Germline lookup yields CDR1 MNHEY and CDR2 SVGAGI. The CDR3 covers 16 residues. The V end lost 2 bases, the J end lost 4 bases, and 15 bases lay between the germline ends. The DNA of the CDR3 is TGTGCCAGCAGTTACGCGACCAAGACAGTTTACAATGAGCAGTTCTTC. Its protein product is CASSYATKTVYNEQFF.

The chain employs TRBV27 and TRBJ1-3, with D hard to call. V lost 2 bases, J lost 0 bases, and 11 bases lay in between. The CDR3 runs 16 residues. CDR1 and CDR2 (germline): MNHEY, SMNVEV (reference sequence). The CDR3 here is CASSLGAPSSGNTIYF. CDR3 coding DNA: TGTGCCAGCAGTTTAGGCGCGCCTTCCTCTGGAAACACCATATATTTT.

The chain has TRBV6-4 and TRBJ2-3, with 8 positions matching TRBD2. Germline V gene data show CDR1 as MRHNA and CDR2 as SNTAGT. This CDR3 region has 15 residues. Trimming took 0 bases from V and 4 from J; bases not matched to a gene: 3. The CDR3 DNA reads TGTGCCAGCAGTGACTCGACGGGGGGGCCAGATACGCAGTATTTT. Its protein product is CASSDSTGGPDTQYF.

This clone is termed medium-sized. This chain links TRBV19 with TRBJ1-2; D unclear. The germline V and J ends were trimmed by 2 bases and 12 bases, with 16 bases remaining between them. Germline V CDR1 and CDR2: LNHDA, SQIVND (reference sequence). This CDR3 contains 13 residues. The CDR3 coding sequence is TGTGCCAGTAGTATATCCCGAAAATCCGACCACACCTTC. Encoded protein: CASSISRKSDHTF.

V is TRBV27 and J is TRBJ2-5, with 7 bases aligning to TRBD1. The CDR3 is 14 residues long. Per the germline V gene, CDR1 is MNHEY and CDR2 is SMNVEV (reference sequence). J was trimmed by 6 bases and V by 2 bases; bases with no gene match: 6. CDR3 sequence reads: CASSLNRGWKTQYF. In DNA form, the CDR3 reads TGTGCCAGCAGTTTAAACAGGGGATGGAAGACCCAGTACTTC.

The rearrangement links TRBV27 to TRBJ2-7; TRBD2 agrees at 12 bases. The J segment lost 4 bases and the V segment lost 3 bases, leaving 7 bases of the junction unmatched. This CDR3 is 16 amino acids long. The V gene's germline CDR1 is MNHEY and CDR2 SMNVEV (reference sequence). CDR3 in amino acids: CASSLGRLAGVYEQYF. For the CDR3, the DNA is TGTGCCAGCAGTTTGGGCCGACTAGCGGGGGTTTACGAGCAGTACTTC.

V usage is TRBV4-3 and J usage is TRBJ2-7, with a weak D call TRBD1 (5 bases). This CDR3 is 15 amino acids long. From germline, CDR1 is LGHNA and CDR2 YSLEER. V shed 0 bases and J shed 3 bases, with 12 bases lying between them. CDR3 in DNA: TGCGCCAGCAGCCAAGATCTGGGGCACTACTACGAGCAGTACTTC. Its translation: CASSQDLGHYYEQYF.

The chain couples TRBV4-3 to TRBJ2-1, with 10 bases that match TRBD1. Germline V gives CDR1 LGHNA, CDR2 YSLEER. Losses at the gene ends were 0 bases for V and 8 bases for J; bases not matched to a gene: 7. The CDR3 totals 16 residues. The CDR3 DNA reads TGCGCCAGCAGCCAAGAAGGTCTGGACAGGGGGTATGAGCAGTTCTTC. It yields the protein CASSQEGLDRGYEQFF.

J is TRBJ2-5 and V is TRBV7-2, with 11 bases matching TRBD2. This CDR3 spans 17 amino acids. Germline-derived CDR1 and CDR2 are SGHTA and FQGNSA. The V gene end was trimmed by 0 bases and the J gene end by 0 bases; junction bases not matched to a gene: 3. The CDR3: CASSLALAGGYQETQYF. The CDR3 DNA sequence: TGTGCCAGCAGCTTAGCCTTAGCGGGGGGGTACCAAGAGACCCAGTACTTC.

The chain combines TRBV10-3 with TRBJ2-1; 7 positions match TRBD1. V lost 2 bases and J lost 10; bases outside the gene matches: 8. This CDR3 has 14 residues. Per the germline V gene, CDR1 is ENHRY and CDR2 is SYGVKD. CDR3 sequence (DNA): TGTGCCATCAGTGAGGGACAGGCGTCCGGGGAGCAGTTCTTC. Translated, it gives CAISEGQASGEQFF.